The clone carrying this T cell receptor (beta chain) was found a few times. Its antigen is undetermined. These data belong to a study of blood T cells in healthy people across ages. Study conclusions and caveats: For the donors, CMV status was unknown and possibly confounded expanded clonotype changes.

PCR was performed a second time for roughly 6 to 12 cycles using a sample-barcoded 5' primer and a J-beta primer mix. Each cDNA molecule received a tag from a template-switch adaptor that had 12 random nucleotides. TCRdb fed the 5' RACE reads into MiXCR, producing one record per CDR3 protein. The repertoire holds hundreds of thousands of distinct CDR3 sequences, roughly 20% seen once, with 3.5% to 4% in the top ten. Germline V gene sequence: CDR1 MDHEN, CDR2 SYDVKM. The length of the CDR3 is 14 residues. The V and J ends lost 6 bases and 0 bases respectively, with 12 bases between them. Donors gave about 10 milliliters of peripheral blood apiece. The extraction recovered at least 6 micrograms of total RNA per sample.

The source material was blood. The source is a man aged 65-85 years in good health. V gene TRBV28 combines with J gene TRBJ2-7; no reliable D call. In DNA form, the CDR3 reads TGTGCCAGCAGGACCGACGAAAACTCCTACGAGCAGTACTTC. This codes for CASRTDENSYEQYF. Filled out from reference TRBV28 and TRBJ2-7, the complete variable domain reads DVKVTQSSRYLVKRTGEKVFLECVQDMDHENMFWYRQDPGLGLRLIYFSYDVKMKEKGDIPEGYSVSREKKERFSLILESASTNQTSMYLCASRTDENSYEQYFGPGTRLTVT.